The clone carrying this T cell receptor beta chain was counted a few times. What it binds is unknown. The data were obtained in a study of T cell responses to AZD1222 COVID-19 vaccine. The germline V gene has CDR1 SGHDT and CDR2 YYEEEE. V was clipped by 5 bases and J by 2 bases; unmatched bases: 5. CDR3 length equals 14 residues. Study observations and caveats: Dominant CD4 TCR responses targeted spike regions 160-218 and 743-854. Among AZD1222 vaccinees, only five or six were seropositive at baseline. The study sampled repertoires only after the peak T cell response.

Data came from immunoSEQ multiplex PCR; TCRdb stores just in-frame clones and leaves some out. Of 100,000 to 120,000 clones listed, 85% to 95% were seen once; the top ten hold over 6%. The chain links TRBV5-6 to TRBJ2-7, with TRBD1 matching 9 bases. This receptor was identified in an adult in good health. Sequencing was performed on peripheral blood, taken on day 0 of AZD1222 vaccination. As DNA, the CDR3 is TGTGCCAGCAGTCCGGGACAGGGACCCTACGAGCAGTACTTC. It specifies CASSPGQGPYEQYF.